This T cell receptor (beta chain) was retrieved from a study of blood T cell repertoires in COVID-19. Per the study methods: Using reference gene primer amplification, nucleated cell counts were estimated. The table came from immunoSEQ multiplex PCR; TCRdb's copy has only in-frame clones and leaves some out. The DNA gave D and trimming, while V, J and clone size come from that table. The profile shows roughly 330,000 clones, 88% of them singletons. Only one count was recorded for this clone. CDR3 length: 14 residues. From germline, CDR1 is LNHDA and CDR2 SQIVND (reference sequence). Trimming cost V 1 base and J 8 bases, with 12 bases left between them.

The chain recombines TRBV19 with TRBJ2-1, with D unclear. The sample consisted of peripheral blood. The sequence derives from a woman between 50 and 59 years old with active or convalescent COVID-19. The CDR3 coding sequence is TGTGCCAGTAGTATAGTTTTAGCAAGGTATGAGCAGTTCTTC. Encoded protein: CASSIVLARYEQFF.